This passage covers 21 T cell receptor beta chains from one sample sequenced in a study of T-cell memory formation after mild COVID-19. TCRdb analysed the 5' RACE reads with MiXCR anew, one entry per CDR3 protein. The sample gives approximately 250,000 distinct CDR3 sequences, 16% of which show up once; roughly a fifth is in the top ten. The sample comprised PBMCs or a T cell subset sorted from them (not recorded which). Source of these receptors: a man between 18 and 29 years old who had mild COVID-19 (a few samples of this study predate the infection). Cell type and time point are not known.

The sample holds one count of this clonotype. V and J are TRBV6-5 and TRBJ1-1; D ambiguous. The CDR3 totals 13 residues. Germline CDR1 MNHEY, CDR2 SVGAGI. With 0 bases removed from V and 1 base from J, the gap between germline ends came to 3 bases. The CDR3 DNA is TGTGCCAGCAGTTACTCCTCGAACACTGAAGCTTTCTTT. Encoded protein: CASSYSSNTEAFF.

This sequence joins TRBV7-2 and TRBJ2-7, with a tentative D call TRBD1 (6 bases). The CDR3 has 14 amino acids. Trimming removed 1 base from V and 2 bases from J, with 9 bases in between. Germline V gene data show CDR1 as SGHTA and CDR2 as FQGNSA. This CDR3 reads CASSLGGGAYEQYV. CDR3 in DNA: TGTGCCAGCAGCTTAGGTGGGGGCGCCTACGAGCAGTACGTC.

This clonotype has just a few counts. This chain uses TRBV3-1 with TRBJ2-3; D possibly corresponds to TRBD2 (6 bases). The CDR3 totals 15 residues. V shed 5 bases and J shed 3 bases, with 15 bases lying between them. Germline V gene sequence: CDR1 LGHDT, CDR2 YNNKEL (reference sequence). CDR3 DNA sequence: TGTGCCAGCAGCGCCGGGACTCCAAGGACAGATACGCAGTATTTT. Translated, it gives CASSAGTPRTDTQYF.

This clonotype was counted ten times or more. V and J are TRBV12-3 or TRBV12-4 and TRBJ1-5; no clear D. Trimming took off 11 bases at V and 0 bases at J, with 11 bases between the two ends. The CDR3 runs 13 residues. The CDR3 bases are TGTGCCCGGTCAGATTATAGCAATCAGCCCCAGCATTTT. It specifies CARSDYSNQPQHF.

This clonotype was seen only a few times. The chain combines TRBV25-1 with TRBJ1-1, with 10 bases that match TRBD1. Germline values: CDR1 MGHDK, CDR2 SYGVNS. This CDR3 spans 15 amino acids. V shed 3 bases and J 3 bases; nucleotides not matched to a gene: 4. CDR3 region: CASSDPGTGDTEAFF. Written as DNA, the CDR3 is TGTGCCAGCAGTGACCCCGGGACAGGGGACACTGAAGCTTTCTTT.

The rearrangement joins TRBV7-2 to TRBJ1-2; no reliable D call. This CDR3 has 11 residues. The germline gives CDR1 SGHTA, CDR2 FQGNSA. With 3 bases removed from V and 8 bases from J, the gap between germline ends came to 7 bases. The CDR3 region is CASSFLGGYTF. The CDR3 bases are TGTGCCAGCAGCTTCCTCGGAGGCTACACCTTC.

This clonotype was observed at least ten times. V is TRBV27 and J is TRBJ1-2, with D perhaps TRBD1 (6 bases). This CDR3 spans 15 amino acids. The V end was cut by 3 bases, the J end by 1 base, with 12 bases between. CDR1 MNHEY and CDR2 SMNVEV come from the germline V gene (reference sequence). For the CDR3, the DNA is TGTGCCAGCAGTTTGGGGGGCGCGGGTAACTATGGCTACACCTTC. Protein sequence: CASSLGGAGNYGYTF.

This clonotype was recorded a few times. The chain uses TRBV12-3 or TRBV12-4 and TRBJ1-2; possible D gene TRBD1, 6 bases. Trimming took 6 bases from V and 4 from J, leaving 12 bases between them. There are 13 residues in the CDR3. As DNA, the CDR3 is TGTGCCAGCAGCCCTGACAGGAGCTATGGCTACACCTTC. It translates to CASSPDRSYGYTF.

The genes are TRBV10-3 and TRBJ2-1, with TRBD2 matching over 9 bases. Unmatched junction bases numbered 12, after V lost 7 bases and J lost 8 bases. The germline CDR1 and CDR2 sequences are ENHRY and SYGVKD. The CDR3 contains 15 residues. CDR3 coding DNA: TGTGCCATCAATTCTGCGGGGGGGCCATCGCATGAGCAGTTCTTC. Its translation: CAINSAGGPSHEQFF.

The genes are TRBV12-3 or TRBV12-4 and TRBJ2-3, with D perhaps matching TRBD2 (5 bases). The CDR3 has 14 residues. The V gene lost 6 bases and the J gene lost 2 bases, with 12 bases spanning the gap. CDR3 nucleotide sequence: TGTGCCAGCAGGCCTCCGGGGAACACAGATACGCAGTATTTT. Residues: CASRPPGNTDTQYF.

This clonotype has more than one count but fewer than ten. This CDR3 reads CRGQGDSPLHF. The CDR3 bases are TGCAGGGGACAGGGTGATTCACCCCTCCACTTT. The chain combines TRBV20-1 with TRBJ1-6; 9 bases are a match to TRBD1. This CDR3 is 11 amino acids long. CDR1 is DFQATT and CDR2 is SNEGSKA in the germline V gene (reference sequence).

The V gene is TRBV20-1, the J gene TRBJ2-5; no firm D call. The CDR3 has 12 amino acids. Trimming took 5 bases from V and 5 from J, leaving 12 bases between them. Per germline, CDR1 DFQATT and CDR2 SNEGSKA (reference sequence). For the CDR3, the DNA is TGCAGTGCTGACCGAGTGGAGGAGACCCAGTACTTC. Its translation: CSADRVEETQYF.

This clonotype was picked up a small number of times. The chain has TRBV20-1 and TRBJ1-1; D not resolved. The ends were cut back, 3 bases at V and 6 bases at J, with 14 bases in the middle. Germline V CDR1 and CDR2: DFQATT, SNEGSKA (reference sequence). This CDR3 is built from 13 residues. In DNA form, the CDR3 reads TGCAGTGCTAGGAGGCAGGCGACCGCTGAAGCTTTCTTT. It encodes CSARRQATAEAFF.

This clonotype was seen more than once but under ten times. This chain joins TRBV28 and TRBJ1-2; D not resolved. The V end was cut by 2 bases, the J end by 1 base, with 8 bases between. The length of the CDR3 is 14 residues. Germline loops: CDR1 MDHEN, CDR2 SYDVKM. CDR3 bases: TGTGCCAGCAGTTTAGGGCAGAGTAACTATGGCTACACCTTC. This gives the protein CASSLGQSNYGYTF.

This chain links TRBV4-3 with TRBJ2-3, with 9 bases identical to TRBD1. This CDR3 contains 15 residues. Germline V gene sequence: CDR1 LGHNA, CDR2 YSLEER. V lost 4 bases, J lost 3 bases, and 5 bases stayed unmatched. The CDR3 nucleotides are TGCGCCAGCAGCCGGGACAGGGTGGAGACAGATACGCAGTATTTT. This translates into CASSRDRVETDTQYF.

J is TRBJ1-2 and V is TRBV4-2; a weak D match, TRBD1 (5 bases). The germline CDR1 and CDR2 sequences are LGHNA and YNFKEQ. Between the trimmed V and J ends, which lost 1 base and 1 base, there was a span of 16 bases. CDR3 size: 17 residues. CDR3 coding DNA: TGTGCCAGCAGCCAAGTCTTTCAGGGTAGACGTAACTATGGCTACACCTTC. It yields the protein CASSQVFQGRRNYGYTF.

This clonotype was counted a few times. This rearrangement joins TRBV5-1 to TRBJ2-1; D may correspond to TRBD1 or TRBD2 (5 bases each). The germline V gene has CDR1 SGHRS and CDR2 YFSETQ. Trimming took 0 bases from V and 5 from J, leaving 12 bases between them. The CDR3 is made up of 15 amino acids. The CDR3 loop reads CASSLAEGSHNEQFF. The CDR3 nucleotides read TGCGCCAGCAGCTTGGCAGAGGGGAGCCACAATGAGCAGTTCTTC.

This clonotype has at least ten counts. The chain has TRBV24-1 and TRBJ2-1, with D perhaps given as TRBD1 or TRBD2 (6 bases each). The V end lost 1 base, the J end lost 8 bases, and 8 bases lay between the germline ends. Germline assignment: CDR1 KGHDR and CDR2 SFDVKD. The CDR3 extends over 13 amino acids. The CDR3 region is CATSDFGGHEQFF. In DNA form, the CDR3 reads TGTGCCACCAGTGATTTTGGGGGGCATGAGCAGTTCTTC.

V and J are TRBV9 and TRBJ2-7; the match to TRBD1 covers 10 bases. This CDR3 is 15 amino acids long. Germline values: CDR1 SGDLS, CDR2 YYNGEE. J lost 3 bases, V lost 4 bases, and 7 bases had no gene match. The CDR3 reads CASSRDRGGRYEQYF. In DNA form, the CDR3 reads TGTGCCAGCAGCCGGGACAGGGGTGGACGCTACGAGCAGTACTTC.

The chain is built from TRBV11-2 and TRBJ2-4, with 7 bases fitting TRBD2. CDR1 is SGHAT and CDR2 is FQNNGV in the germline V gene. The V and J ends lost 0 bases and 14 bases, in that order; junction bases with no gene match: 4. The CDR3 is 12 amino acids. The CDR3 nucleotides are TGTGCCAGCAGCTTAGACCCTGGGAGGGAGTACTTC. This sequence encodes CASSLDPGREYF.

This clonotype was picked up a small number of times. The chain links TRBV6-5 to TRBJ2-3, with 12 bases lining up with TRBD2. CDR1 is MNHEY, CDR2 SVGAGI, per germline. The trim removed 6 bases at V and 3 bases at J, leaving 10 bases unmatched. This CDR3 comprises 17 residues. CDR3 protein: CASRLAGGRGATDTQYF. The CDR3 DNA reads as TGTGCCAGCAGACTAGCGGGGGGTCGGGGGGCTACAGATACGCAGTATTTT.